This TCR beta chain was found in a study of metastatic and nonmetastatic thyroid tumors. Background on the study: Blood and tumor or nodule tissue repertoires from malignant and benign thyroid patients were compared.

About this clone: Antigen specificity is unknown.

Study-wide points: In both blood and tumor samples, TCR beta diversity was reported significantly higher for malignant than benign nodules.

The authors' processing: In papillary thyroid cancer, a distant-metastasis classifier was built using CDR3 differences across clinicopathological groups. Via MiXCR, TCRdb re-called the PCR reads. What appears here as the V and J calls and clone size reflects TCRdb's work, not the paper's. The sample contains roughly 14,000 clones, approximately 30% of which appear only once. J gave up 3 bases and V 10 bases, and 19 bases lay outside the gene matches. Looked up from germline, CDR1 is SGHAT and CDR2 is FQNNGV. The CDR3 runs to 17 residues. There were no patients who had received any treatment before thyroid surgery.

The chain uses TRBV11-2 and TRBJ2-3, with 7 nucleotides matching TRBD2. The source is a male donor with papillary thyroid cancer or a benign thyroid nodule (not recorded which). Some clones in this sample may be carry-over from other donors' samples. Input material: tumor tissue. CDR3 bases: TGTGCCACTAAAGGGCAGGGAGGGGTCCTCGGTACAGATACGCAGTATTTT. It specifies CATKGQGGVLGTDTQYF.